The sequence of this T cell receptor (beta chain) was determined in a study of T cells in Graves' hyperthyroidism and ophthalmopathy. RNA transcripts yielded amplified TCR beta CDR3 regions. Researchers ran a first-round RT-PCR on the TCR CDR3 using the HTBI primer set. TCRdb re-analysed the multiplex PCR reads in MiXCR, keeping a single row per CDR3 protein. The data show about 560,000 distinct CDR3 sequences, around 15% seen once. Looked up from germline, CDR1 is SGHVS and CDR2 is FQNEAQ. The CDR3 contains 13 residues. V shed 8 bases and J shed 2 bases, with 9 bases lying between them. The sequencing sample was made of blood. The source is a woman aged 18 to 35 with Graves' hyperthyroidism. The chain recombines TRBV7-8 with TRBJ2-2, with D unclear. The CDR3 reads CASERANTGELFF. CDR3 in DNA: TGTGCCAGCGAGAGAGCAAACACCGGGGAGCTGTTTTTT.